The clone carrying this T cell receptor beta chain was seen a handful of times. The entry originates in a study of beta chain features in type 1 diabetes. The CDR3 consists of 11 residues. Looked up from germline, CDR1 is LNHDA and CDR2 is SQIVND (reference sequence). The V end lost 4 bases, the J end lost 9 bases, and 7 bases lay between the germline ends. Expressed TCRB transcripts were sequenced because the isolated RNA had all been reverse transcribed beforehand. This table comes from immunoSEQ multiplex PCR, and its TCRdb copy is limited to in-frame clones, with some not included. The table includes 970,000 or so clones, 15% to 20% detected once.

V and J are TRBV19 and TRBJ1-5; D is unresolved. Input material: naive CD4+ T cells from blood. The clonotype originates from a woman between 18 and 30 years old in good health. CDR3 DNA: TGTGCCAGTAGTAACCTTGGGCCCCAGCATTTT. Translation gives CASSNLGPQHF.